This paragraph reports one T cell receptor beta chain. This clone has a handful of counts. Its antigen is currently not known. Within one base of it there is no much larger clone, and no base qualities were kept. Taken from cysteine to phenylalanine, the CDR3 has 15 residues. Here the CDR3 DNA is all that survives: 45 bases in frame from base 1. Based on the germline V gene (reference sequence), the CDR1 and CDR2 sequences are SGHNT and YYREEE. Ends trimmed: V by 0 bases, J by 5 bases; bases unmatched to a gene: 1. A single peripheral blood draw of approximately 0.11 L on average was collected from each donor into heparinised tubes. Naive, central memory, regulatory and stem cell-like memory CD4+ T cells were sorted on a BD FACSAria II using a panel including CD45RO, CCR7, CD25, CD127, CD95 and CD27. All sorted populations exceeded 95% purity. PBMCs were isolated immediately by Lymphoprep density gradient centrifugation and stained directly without culture. Samples were stained and sorted in pairs, with one healthy donor and one patient per experiment, so that batch effects were minimized.

The entire amount of isolated RNA was reverse transcribed using the High Capacity cDNA Reverse Transcription Kit, so the sequenced TCRB transcripts were expressed ones. Deep immunoSEQ sequencing was applied to naive, central memory and regulatory T cell samples, giving an average of approximately 4 million total reads per sample. Sorted cells were lysed in RLT buffer and RNA was extracted with DNase-treated RNeasy Micro or Mini kits, depending on cell number. To prevent cross-contamination, each cell subset was processed individually, whereas patient and healthy donor samples were processed jointly. Using the immunoSEQ multiplex PCR, TCRB sequences were amplified from cDNA into 87-bp fragments spanning the CDR3 region. Amplicons were sequenced on the Illumina HiSeq platform. In the authors' own workflow: Synthetic template baselines were used to correct PCR bias computationally, reads within Hamming distance 2 were collapsed together, and singletons that could not be merged were discarded. Reads were aligned against IMGT so that V, D and J genes, CDR3 length and insertions or deletions at six rearrangement sites could be assigned. Clonotype counts were normalized to sorted cell number within each subset before computing true diversity and Gini coefficients with the tcR R package. The overlap coefficient, calculated on TCRB nucleotide sequences, was used to measure repertoire sharing. Out-of-frame TCRB sequences from naive cells were analyzed as a proxy for the pre-selection repertoire. TCRdb mirrors the immuneACCESS table, restricted to in-frame sequences. Some clones are absent from its copies; in checked studies, under half trace to an unresolved V gene, and the reason for the others is unknown. That table gives V, J and clone size, and the DNA gave D and trimming. This sample is represented by 250,000 to 350,000 clones; over 14% of them were singletons. Roughly 0.015% of the sample rests with the top ten.

These data come from a study of beta chain features in type 1 diabetes (dated by TCRdb to the late 2010s). Regarding the study in general: No differences in mean age, gender distribution, total cell number or subset yield were found between patients and healthy donors. Across all samples, around 100 million sorted cells were examined, and cell number per subset correlated strongly with RNA yield. In the study, TCRB repertoires of sorted circulating CD4+ T cell subsets from recently diagnosed type 1 diabetes patients were compared with those of matched healthy donors. Naive and central memory subsets were obtained from all 30 or so donors, but regulatory and stem cell-like memory subsets were isolated from only 8 patients and roughly eight healthy donors. Study-level results and caveats: HLA sub-analyses involved small numbers of individuals, so any influence of HLA type on TCRB rearrangement remained unresolved. Because cDNA rather than genomic DNA was sequenced, highly expressing activated cells could have been over-represented, although no difference in activation and CD3 levels was found between groups. Shorter templates might be favored by PCR, yet because patient and control samples were amplified and corrected together, any such skew would affect both groups equally. At VDJ recombination sites, patients with type 1 diabetes made fewer insertions and deleted more nucleotides, a pattern implying thymic rearrangement abnormalities. Naive, central memory and regulatory TCRB repertoires appeared to be more alike among patients than among healthy donors. Type 1 diabetes patients showed a moderate but significant shortening of TCRB CDR3 length in all four CD4+ subsets.

This chain is built from TRBV5-4 and TRBJ2-1; 11 of the junction bases match TRBD2. Specimen: naive CD4+ T cells from blood. The cell subset or site tag for this specimen amounts to: true naive CD4+ T cells. The receptor was isolated from a man younger than 35 with type 1 diabetes. The DNA sequence is as follows: TGTGCCAGCAGCTTGGGACTAGCGGGGAACAATGAGCAGTTCTTC. Translated, this gives CASSLGLAGNNEQFF.